This T cell receptor beta chain comes out of a study of T cells in Graves' hyperthyroidism and ophthalmopathy. The study, taken as a whole, reports: Most thyroid clonotypes expanded above 0.001 appeared in blood too.

RNA transcripts provided the source from which TCR beta CDR3 regions were amplified. First-round RT-PCR with HTBI primers amplified the TCR CDR3 region. From the multiplex PCR reads, TCRdb called clonotypes with MiXCR, one entry per CDR3 protein. The data hold 200,000 to 250,000 distinct CDR3 sequences, with approximately 23% observed a single time. The germline V and J ends were trimmed by 3 bases and 6 bases, with 15 bases remaining between them. The CDR3 is 15 residues long. This clonotype has at least ten counts. What it recognizes is unknown. V usage is TRBV12-3 or TRBV12-4 and J usage is TRBJ1-3, with D unresolved. Sequenced: blood. This TCR derives from a woman between 35 and 50 years old with Graves' ophthalmopathy. The CDR3 loop reads CASSFIRNRENTIYF. The DNA of the CDR3 is TGTGCCAGCAGTTTCATCCGGAACCGGGAAAACACCATATATTTT.